The sequence of this T cell receptor beta chain was determined in a study of metastatic and nonmetastatic thyroid tumors. Study overall: Across peripheral blood and tumor or nodule tissue samples taken from malignant and benign thyroid patients, the repertoires were compared with one another. Findings and caveats of the study: Malignant thyroid tumors reportedly exceeded benign nodules significantly in TCR beta diversity, with the difference appearing in blood and tumor.

Patients had received no treatment of any kind before thyroid surgery. On this clone itself: The antigen remains unidentified.

CDR1 is GTSNPN, CDR2 SVGIG, per germline (reference sequence). The V and J ends lost 3 bases and 3 bases respectively, with 8 bases between them. This CDR3 has 12 residues. TCRdb used MiXCR to call clones anew from the PCR reads. The sample lists 20,000 or so clones; approximately 35% were seen once. The chain carries TRBV30 and TRBJ1-2, with D perhaps matching TRBD1 (5 bases). Sequencing was performed on blood. The TCR sequence derives from a male donor with papillary thyroid cancer or a benign thyroid nodule (not recorded which). Some clones in this sample may be carry-over from other donors' samples. For the CDR3, the DNA is TGTGCCTGGAGAAGAGGGGACTATGGCTACACCTTC. Residues: CAWRRGDYGYTF.